This entry is about one T cell receptor beta chain. These data belong to a study of shared clonotypes between healthy human individuals. Each donor was a Caucasian adult residing in Nashville, Tennessee. The investigators split CD4+ cells into a CD45RA+ naive subset and a CD45RA-negative memory subset. Original analysis: Filtering differed since immunoSEQ provided only junctions, with no quality scores. Sequencing was performed with immunoSEQ multiplex PCR; in TCRdb, only in-frame clones are kept and a portion is missing. V, J and clone size reflect that table, while D and trimming were determined from the DNA. This sample carries some 1.5 million clones, roughly 96% of them seen once, and the ten largest clones take approximately 1%. Germline assignment: CDR1 MDHEN and CDR2 SYDVKM. CDR3 length: 15 amino acids. V lost 7 bases to trimming and J lost 7 bases, with 23 bases between them.

This TCR came from a man aged 25 to 40 in good health. The rearrangement links TRBV28 to TRBJ2-7, with a possible D match to TRBD1 (6 bases). Material for sequencing was naive CD4+ T cells sorted from blood. Documented subset: CD45RA+ positively selected. The CDR3 here is CASTLRRTEPREQYF. The CDR3 DNA reads TGTGCCAGCACTCTTAGAAGGACAGAGCCTAGGGAGCAGTACTTC.